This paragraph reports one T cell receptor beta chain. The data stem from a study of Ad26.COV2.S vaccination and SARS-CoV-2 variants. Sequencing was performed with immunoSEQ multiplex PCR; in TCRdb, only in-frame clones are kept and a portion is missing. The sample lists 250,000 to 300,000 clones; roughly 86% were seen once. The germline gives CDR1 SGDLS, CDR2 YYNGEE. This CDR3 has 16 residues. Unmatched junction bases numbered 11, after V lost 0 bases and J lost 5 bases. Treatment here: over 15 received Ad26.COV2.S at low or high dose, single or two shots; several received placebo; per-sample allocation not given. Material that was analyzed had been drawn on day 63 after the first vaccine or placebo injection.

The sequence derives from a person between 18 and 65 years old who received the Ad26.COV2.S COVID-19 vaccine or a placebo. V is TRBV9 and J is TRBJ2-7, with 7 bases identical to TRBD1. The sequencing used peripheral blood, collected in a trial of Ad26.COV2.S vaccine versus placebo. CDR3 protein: CASSVGGQVPWDEQYF. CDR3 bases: TGTGCCAGCAGCGTAGGCGGACAGGTGCCTTGGGACGAGCAGTACTTC. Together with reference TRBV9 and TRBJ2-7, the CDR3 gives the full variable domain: DSGVTQTPKHLITATGQRVTLRCSPRSGDLSVYWYQQSLDQGLQFLIQYYNGEERAKGNILERFSAQQFPDLHSELNLSSLELGDSALYFCASSVGGQVPWDEQYFGPGTRLTVT.